This TCR beta chain was captured in a study of T cells in localized non-small cell lung cancer. Study-wide results and caveats: Higher blood T cell density went with longer overall survival. Within adjacent lung there appeared a median roughly 60 of the top 100 tumor clones. Measurement of T cell clonality placed uninvolved adjacent lung highest, above the level in tumor.

This clone was detected ten times or more. Its antigen is unidentified. V was cut by 1 base and J by 3 bases, with 12 bases left in between. CDR3 length: 15 amino acids. Germline V gives CDR1 SGHVS, CDR2 FNYEAQ. Sequencing used immunoSEQ multiplex PCR; TCRdb keeps in-frame clones, though not all of them. This sample yields 90,000 to 95,000 clones, of which 80% to 90% are seen a single time; about 16% belongs to the top ten. This sample comprised peripheral blood, obtained before any cancer treatment. The sequence was collected from a man aged 35 to 69 with stage I squamous cell lung carcinoma. The V and J genes are TRBV7-6 and TRBJ1-2; D uncertain. DNA of the CDR3: TGTGCCAGCAGCTTAGGGGCCGGGTCTGACTATGGCTACACCTTC. It codes for CASSLGAGSDYGYTF. The variable domain in full, completed from reference TRBV7-6 and TRBJ1-2, reads GAGVSQSPRYKVTKRGQDVALRCDPISGHVSLYWYRQALGQGPEFLTYFNYEAQQDKSGLPNDRFSAERPEGSISTLTIQRTEQRDSAMYRCASSLGAGSDYGYTFGSGTRLTVV.